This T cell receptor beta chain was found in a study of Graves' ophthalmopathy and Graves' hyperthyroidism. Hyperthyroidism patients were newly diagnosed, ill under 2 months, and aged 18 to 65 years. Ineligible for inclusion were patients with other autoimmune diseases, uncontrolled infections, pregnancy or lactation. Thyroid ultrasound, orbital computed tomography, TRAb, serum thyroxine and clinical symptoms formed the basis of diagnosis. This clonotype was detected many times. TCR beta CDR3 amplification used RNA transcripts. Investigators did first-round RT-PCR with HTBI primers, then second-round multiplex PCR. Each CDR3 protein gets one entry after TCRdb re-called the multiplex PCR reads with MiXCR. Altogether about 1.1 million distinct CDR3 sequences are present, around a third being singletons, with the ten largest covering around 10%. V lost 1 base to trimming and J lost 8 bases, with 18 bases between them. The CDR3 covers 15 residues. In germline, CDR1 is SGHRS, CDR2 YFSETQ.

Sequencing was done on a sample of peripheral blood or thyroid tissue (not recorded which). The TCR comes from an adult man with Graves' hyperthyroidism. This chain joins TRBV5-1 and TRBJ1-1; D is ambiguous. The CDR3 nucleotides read TGCGCCAGCAGCTTGAGGGAGTCGGGCGGAGGGGAAGCTTTCTTT. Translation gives CASSLRESGGGEAFF.